These T cell receptor beta chains were read from a single sample in a study of cytomegalovirus exposure and HLA in healthy donors. Produced via immunoSEQ multiplex PCR; TCRdb's table is partial and in-frame only. The table has 150,000 to 200,000 clones, 77% seen once. Sequences were obtained from PBMCs. Every receptor here comes from a man between 18 and 35 years old in good health and CMV-seronegative. Each CDR3 is given with its conserved first and last residue. Each record gives: clone size, D gene, V gene, J gene, CDR3 protein, CDR3 DNA. A D gene is named only where the DNA matches it firmly. A clone size is listed for some rows: how often the clone was seen (once, few, many), or a class if it is expanded.

clone size: -; D gene: TRBD1; V gene: TRBV7-8; J gene: TRBJ2-1; CDR3 protein: CASSQPRQGRNEQFF; CDR3 DNA: TGTGCCAGCAGCCAACCACGACAGGGGAGGAATGAGCAGTTCTTC
clone size: -; D gene: TRBD1; V gene: TRBV11-1; J gene: TRBJ1-4; CDR3 protein: CASSRDREAWKLFF; CDR3 DNA: TGTGCCAGCAGCCGGGACAGGGAGGCTTGGAAACTGTTTTTT
clone size: -; D gene: TRBD2; V gene: TRBV4-3; J gene: TRBJ2-1; CDR3 protein: CASSQYFAGVKRFDNEQFF; CDR3 DNA: TGCGCCAGCAGCCAATACTTTGCGGGAGTCAAAAGATTCGACAATGAGCAGTTCTTC
clone size: -; D gene: -; V gene: TRBV5-8; J gene: TRBJ1-6; CDR3 protein: CASSFLIGVPYNSPLHF; CDR3 DNA: TGTGCCAGCAGCTTCCTAATCGGGGTCCCCTATAATTCACCCCTCCACTTT
clone size: -; D gene: TRBD1; V gene: TRBV19; J gene: TRBJ2-7; CDR3 protein: CASSPGTAQLWDEQYF; CDR3 DNA: TGTGCCAGTAGTCCAGGGACAGCTCAGTTGTGGGACGAGCAGTACTTC
clone size: once; D gene: TRBD1; V gene: TRBV11-2; J gene: TRBJ1-2; CDR3 protein: CASSLDGTGTVGYTF; CDR3 DNA: TGTGCCAGCAGCTTAGATGGGACAGGGACAGTTGGCTACACCTTC
clone size: -; D gene: -; V gene: TRBV6-5; J gene: TRBJ1-2; CDR3 protein: CASSYSWQGGYTF; CDR3 DNA: TGTGCCAGCAGTTACTCGTGGCAGGGGGGCTACACCTTC
clone size: -; D gene: TRBD1; V gene: TRBV27; J gene: TRBJ2-7; CDR3 protein: CASSLSPGQGKSSYEQYF; CDR3 DNA: TGTGCCAGCAGTTTATCCCCCGGACAGGGGAAGTCTTCCTACGAGCAGTACTTC
clone size: -; D gene: -; V gene: TRBV2; J gene: TRBJ1-4; CDR3 protein: CASSTPPAGGGKKLFF; CDR3 DNA: TGTGCCAGCAGTACTCCCCCGGCAGGTGGAGGTAAAAAACTGTTTTTT
clone size: few; D gene: -; V gene: TRBV4-3; J gene: TRBJ1-4; CDR3 protein: CASSRGRGANEKLFF; CDR3 DNA: TGCGCCAGCAGCCGAGGGAGGGGCGCTAATGAAAAACTGTTTTTT
clone size: -; D gene: -; V gene: TRBV4-3; J gene: TRBJ1-2; CDR3 protein: CASSQDRGTGANYGYTF; CDR3 DNA: TGCGCCAGCAGCCAAGATAGAGGCACAGGAGCTAACTATGGCTACACCTTC
clone size: -; D gene: -; V gene: TRBV5-6; J gene: TRBJ1-2; CDR3 protein: CASSLLTGAGYGYTF; CDR3 DNA: TGTGCCAGCAGCTTGCTGACAGGCGCTGGCTATGGCTACACCTTC
clone size: -; D gene: -; V gene: TRBV27; J gene: TRBJ2-5; CDR3 protein: CASSERGSGQETQYF; CDR3 DNA: TGTGCCAGCAGCGAGCGCGGTAGCGGCCAAGAGACCCAGTACTTC
clone size: -; D gene: TRBD2; V gene: TRBV7-2; J gene: TRBJ2-3; CDR3 protein: CASRPWREGSTDTQYF; CDR3 DNA: TGTGCCAGCAGGCCTTGGCGGGAGGGTAGCACAGATACGCAGTATTTT
clone size: -; D gene: -; V gene: TRBV11-3; J gene: TRBJ2-7; CDR3 protein: CASSWATLPYEQYF; CDR3 DNA: TGTGCCAGCAGCTGGGCTACCCTACCCTACGAGCAGTACTTC
clone size: few; D gene: TRBD1; V gene: TRBV15; J gene: TRBJ2-1; CDR3 protein: CATSRPTGTGSNEQFF; CDR3 DNA: TGTGCCACCAGCAGGCCGACCGGGACAGGGAGCAATGAGCAGTTCTTC
clone size: -; D gene: TRBD2; V gene: TRBV7-9; J gene: TRBJ2-2; CDR3 protein: CASSPRLAGTGELFF; CDR3 DNA: TGTGCCAGCAGCCCGAGACTAGCGGGCACCGGGGAGCTGTTTTTT
clone size: -; D gene: -; V gene: TRBV6-1; J gene: TRBJ1-3; CDR3 protein: CASSDAGYHGNTIYF; CDR3 DNA: TGTGCCAGCAGTGATGCGGGTTATCATGGAAACACCATATATTTT
clone size: few; D gene: -; V gene: TRBV10-3; J gene: TRBJ1-5; CDR3 protein: CASQDYSNQPQHF; CDR3 DNA: TGTGCCAGCCAGGATTATAGCAATCAGCCCCAGCATTTT
clone size: -; D gene: -; V gene: TRBV18; J gene: TRBJ1-1; CDR3 protein: CASSPPQTEAFF; CDR3 DNA: TGTGCCAGCTCACCGCCGCAGACTGAAGCTTTCTTT
clone size: -; D gene: TRBD1; V gene: TRBV6-5; J gene: TRBJ2-5; CDR3 protein: CASSGRGLGTQYF; CDR3 DNA: TGTGCCAGCAGTGGTAGGGGGCTGGGGACCCAGTACTTC
clone size: -; D gene: -; V gene: TRBV19; J gene: TRBJ2-1; CDR3 protein: CASSIAGSSYNEQFF; CDR3 DNA: TGTGCCAGTAGTATAGCGGGGAGCTCCTACAATGAGCAGTTCTTC
clone size: -; D gene: -; V gene: TRBV5-1; J gene: TRBJ1-2; CDR3 protein: CASSDRGETYGYTF; CDR3 DNA: TGCGCCAGCAGCGATCGGGGGGAGACTTATGGCTACACCTTC
clone size: -; D gene: TRBD2; V gene: TRBV5-8; J gene: TRBJ2-7; CDR3 protein: CASSLGGGYEQYF; CDR3 DNA: TGTGCCAGCAGCTTGGGCGGGGGATACGAGCAGTACTTC
clone size: -; D gene: -; V gene: TRBV4-3; J gene: TRBJ2-4; CDR3 protein: CASSQVLGSSLPNIQYF; CDR3 DNA: TGCGCCAGCAGCCAAGTTCTCGGCAGTAGCCTTCCAAACATTCAGTACTTC
clone size: -; D gene: -; V gene: TRBV18; J gene: TRBJ2-1; CDR3 protein: CASSPSGADSSYNEQFF; CDR3 DNA: TGTGCCAGCTCACCGTCGGGAGCGGATAGCTCCTACAATGAGCAGTTCTTC
clone size: few; D gene: TRBD1; V gene: TRBV2; J gene: TRBJ2-2; CDR3 protein: CASSDWTGGTGELFF; CDR3 DNA: TGTGCCAGCAGTGATTGGACAGGGGGTACCGGGGAGCTGTTTTTT
clone size: -; D gene: -; V gene: TRBV4-1; J gene: TRBJ2-3; CDR3 protein: CASSQVALSGTDTQYF; CDR3 DNA: TGCGCCAGCAGCCAAGTGGCCCTCTCGGGGACAGATACGCAGTATTTT
clone size: -; D gene: -; V gene: TRBV7-2; J gene: TRBJ2-5; CDR3 protein: CASSLRIETQYF; CDR3 DNA: TGTGCCAGCAGCTTACGTATCGAGACCCAGTACTTC
clone size: -; D gene: -; V gene: TRBV6-1; J gene: TRBJ2-7; CDR3 protein: CASRNFPRPYEQYF; CDR3 DNA: TGTGCCAGCAGGAACTTTCCCAGGCCCTACGAGCAGTACTTC
clone size: -; D gene: TRBD1; V gene: TRBV13; J gene: TRBJ1-2; CDR3 protein: CASSWGQGNGYTF; CDR3 DNA: TGTGCCAGCAGCTGGGGACAGGGGAATGGCTACACCTTC
clone size: -; D gene: -; V gene: TRBV10-1; J gene: TRBJ2-5; CDR3 protein: CASRIWAKETQYF; CDR3 DNA: TGCGCCAGCAGGATTTGGGCGAAAGAGACCCAGTACTTC
clone size: -; D gene: -; V gene: TRBV5-8; J gene: TRBJ1-1; CDR3 protein: CASSRGVGAWVPEAFF; CDR3 DNA: TGTGCCAGCAGCCGGGGGGTGGGGGCGTGGGTCCCTGAAGCTTTCTTT
clone size: few; D gene: TRBD2; V gene: TRBV11-3; J gene: TRBJ2-5; CDR3 protein: CASSLRAGLAEETQYF; CDR3 DNA: TGTGCCAGCAGCTTAAGAGCGGGTCTAGCGGAAGAGACCCAGTACTTC
clone size: -; D gene: -; V gene: TRBV7-9; J gene: TRBJ2-7; CDR3 protein: CASGLDSPEQYF; CDR3 DNA: TGTGCCAGCGGACTGGACAGCCCCGAGCAGTACTTC
clone size: -; D gene: -; V gene: TRBV4-1; J gene: TRBJ1-1; CDR3 protein: CASSQERTVNTEAFF; CDR3 DNA: TGCGCCAGCAGCCAAGAAAGGACAGTTAACACTGAAGCTTTCTTT
clone size: -; D gene: -; V gene: TRBV5-1; J gene: TRBJ2-1; CDR3 protein: CASSLVDNEQFF; CDR3 DNA: TGCGCCAGCAGCTTGGTCGACAATGAGCAGTTCTTC
clone size: -; D gene: TRBD2; V gene: TRBV12-5; J gene: TRBJ2-3; CDR3 protein: CASGLAPSGSDTQYF; CDR3 DNA: TGTGCTAGTGGTTTGGCTCCTAGCGGTTCAGATACGCAGTATTTT
clone size: -; D gene: TRBD1; V gene: TRBV30; J gene: TRBJ1-1; CDR3 protein: CAWSVLRGLHTMNTEAFF; CDR3 DNA: TGTGCCTGGAGTGTACTGAGGGGGCTACACACCATGAACACTGAAGCTTTCTTT
clone size: -; D gene: TRBD2; V gene: TRBV18; J gene: TRBJ2-1; CDR3 protein: CASSLMGLAGEQFF; CDR3 DNA: TGTGCCAGCTCACTAATGGGACTAGCCGGGGAGCAGTTCTTC
clone size: -; D gene: TRBD1; V gene: TRBV18; J gene: TRBJ2-3; CDR3 protein: CASSPPGQGAADTQYF; CDR3 DNA: TGTGCCAGCTCCCCCCCGGGACAGGGGGCAGCAGATACGCAGTATTTT
clone size: -; D gene: TRBD1; V gene: TRBV6-5; J gene: TRBJ2-7; CDR3 protein: CASSYGTGGYEQYF; CDR3 DNA: TGTGCCAGCAGTTACGGGACAGGGGGCTACGAGCAGTACTTC
clone size: -; D gene: -; V gene: TRBV6-5; J gene: TRBJ1-6; CDR3 protein: CASLPDSPLHF; CDR3 DNA: TGTGCCAGTCTCCCGGATTCACCCCTCCACTTT
clone size: -; D gene: -; V gene: TRBV6-5; J gene: TRBJ2-4; CDR3 protein: CASRMGGSKNIQYF; CDR3 DNA: TGTGCCAGCAGGATGGGCGGGTCCAAAAACATTCAGTACTTC
clone size: -; D gene: -; V gene: TRBV9; J gene: TRBJ2-7; CDR3 protein: CASSVGDSATYEQYF; CDR3 DNA: TGTGCCAGCAGCGTAGGGGATAGCGCGACCTACGAGCAGTACTTC